The present T cell receptor beta chain was sequenced within a study of T cells in Graves' hyperthyroidism and ophthalmopathy. Amplified TCR beta CDR3 regions derived from RNA transcripts. The HTBI primer set drove a first-round RT-PCR of the TCR CDR3. TCRdb analysed the multiplex PCR reads with MiXCR anew, one entry per CDR3 protein. The sample lists approximately 560,000 distinct CDR3 sequences, roughly 14% occurring once. Between the trimmed V and J ends, which lost 4 bases and 9 bases, there was a span of 11 bases. Per germline, CDR1 SGHRS and CDR2 YFSETQ. This CDR3 contains 12 residues. Researchers barred patients who had uncontrolled infection, other autoimmune disease, pregnancy or lactation. Clinical symptoms, serum thyroxine, TRAb, thyroid ultrasound and orbital computed tomography established diagnosis. At least ten counts were recorded for this clonotype. Its antigen is unidentified. General observations from the study: Most thyroid clonotypes that were expanded above 0.001 also turned up in blood. Classification by a 13 V-J model distinguished ophthalmopathy from stable hyperthyroidism.

Sequenced: blood. This rearrangement joins TRBV5-1 to TRBJ2-1; D remains ambiguous. This receptor was obtained from a woman in her thirties with Graves' hyperthyroidism. In DNA form, the CDR3 reads TGCGCCAGCAGCCCGATGGGCGGTGAGCAGTTCTTC. Amino acids: CASSPMGGEQFF.